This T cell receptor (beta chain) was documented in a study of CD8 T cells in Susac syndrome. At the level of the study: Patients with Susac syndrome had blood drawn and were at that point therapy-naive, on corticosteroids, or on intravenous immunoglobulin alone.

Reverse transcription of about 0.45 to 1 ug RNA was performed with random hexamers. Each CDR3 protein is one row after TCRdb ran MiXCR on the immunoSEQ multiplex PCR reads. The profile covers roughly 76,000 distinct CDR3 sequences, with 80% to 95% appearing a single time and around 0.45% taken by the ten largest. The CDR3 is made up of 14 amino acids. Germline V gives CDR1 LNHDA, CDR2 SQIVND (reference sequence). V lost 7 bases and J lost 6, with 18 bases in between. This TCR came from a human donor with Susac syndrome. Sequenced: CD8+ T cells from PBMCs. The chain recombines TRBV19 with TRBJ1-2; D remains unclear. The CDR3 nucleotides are TGTGCCAGTACCTCCCTCCCCGGGGTACATGGCTACACCTTC. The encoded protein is CASTSLPGVHGYTF. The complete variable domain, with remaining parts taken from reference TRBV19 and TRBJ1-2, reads DGGITQSPKYLFRKEGQNVTLSCEQNLNHDAMYWYRQDPGQGLRLIYYSQIVNDFQKGDIAEGYSVSREKKESFPLTVTSAQKNPTAFYLCASTSLPGVHGYTFGSGTRLTVV.